This T cell receptor beta chain was retrieved from a study of T cell repertoires in cytomegalovirus infection (dated by TCRdb to 2018 to 2020). At the level of the whole study: Alongside well-studied HLA-B-restricted epitopes, the peptide stimulations were aimed at recently identified HLA-C-restricted CMV epitopes, whose presentation resists viral immunomodulation. Donor HLA type was relevant to the analysis, because carriage of CMV infection together with the matching HLA type was indicated by public TCR beta signatures. General study outcomes and caveats: In both this cohort and an independent roughly 400-donor cohort, the cumulative frequency of public TCR beta family members distinguished carriers of CMV infection plus the relevant HLA type. In the ex vivo response, HLA-C-restricted CMV-specific TCR beta clonotypes were dominant, and in two of eight donors the single most frequent clonotype came from this HLA-C-restricted group.

The sample's treatment or condition label is to be understood as: in vitro stimulation with specific CMV peptide epitopes to enrich CMV-specific T cells. V is pruned by 5 bases and J by 5 bases, leaving 16 bases of the junction without a gene match. The CDR3 starts with the cysteine, ends with the phenylalanine, and has 16 residues. Only CDR3 DNA remains: 48 bases, in frame from the first base. CDR1 and CDR2 (DFQATT, SNEGSKA) derive from the germline V gene (reference sequence). A note on this clonotype: Its antigen has not been determined. No clone much larger than this one lies a single base away; base qualities are absent.

TCRdb records Illumina HiSeq 1500 as the sequencer. TCRdb applied fastp at Q25 and MiXCR to the public reads, then kept only in-frame beta chains. Under each unique CDR3 protein, matching rows form one entry showing the most common genes and DNA. The sample profile shows around 800,000 distinct CDR3 sequences; roughly 33% of them were found once. The leading ten clones occupy roughly 12% of the sample. This sample comprised cultured CD8+ T cells from PBMCs, obtained from culture after CMV antigen stimulation. This TCR derives from a human donor in good health (CMV status not recorded). Some clones in this sample may be carry-over from other donors' samples. Recombination connected TRBV20-1 to TRBJ2-5, with TRBD2 matching 8 junction bases. The nucleotide sequence reads TGCAGTGCTGAGGGACTAGAGATCCCTCTAGGCGAGACCCAGTACTTC. Translated, this gives CSAEGLEIPLGETQYF.